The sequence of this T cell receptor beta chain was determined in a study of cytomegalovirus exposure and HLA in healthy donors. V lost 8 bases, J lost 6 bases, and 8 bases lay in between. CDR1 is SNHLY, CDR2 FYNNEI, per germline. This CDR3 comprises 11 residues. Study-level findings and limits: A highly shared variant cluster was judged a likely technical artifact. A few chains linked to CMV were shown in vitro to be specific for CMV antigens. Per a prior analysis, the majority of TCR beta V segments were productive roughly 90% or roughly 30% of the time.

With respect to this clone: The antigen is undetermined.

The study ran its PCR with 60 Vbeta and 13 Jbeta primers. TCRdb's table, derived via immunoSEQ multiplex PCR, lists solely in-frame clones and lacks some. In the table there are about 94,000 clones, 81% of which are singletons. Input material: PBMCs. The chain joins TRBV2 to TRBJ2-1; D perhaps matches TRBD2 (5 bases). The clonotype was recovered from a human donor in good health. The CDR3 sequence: CASGGPNEQFF. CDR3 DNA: TGTGCCAGCGGAGGCCCCAATGAGCAGTTCTTC.